These 17 T cell receptor beta chains came from one sample sequenced in a study of shared clonotypes between healthy human individuals. Profiled with immunoSEQ multiplex PCR; TCRdb holds only in-frame clones, not every one. The sample has roughly 320,000 clones, roughly 87% seen once; the top ten hold about 16%. Sequencing was carried out using memory CD8+ T cells sorted from blood. As for subset: CD45RO+ cells pooled with CCR7-negative TemRA cells. Receptor source: a young man in good health.

The chain carries TRBV11-2 and TRBJ1-4; 9 positions match TRBD1. V was pared by 5 bases and J by 8 bases, with 9 bases of the junction left unmatched. The CDR3 is 15 residues long. From germline, CDR1 is SGHAT and CDR2 FQNNGV. CDR3 nucleotides: TGTGCCAGCAGCCCCGGGACAGGGAATAGCGAAAAACTGTTTTTT. It encodes CASSPGTGNSEKLFF. The full variable domain, rest sourced from reference TRBV11-2 and TRBJ1-4, is EAGVAQSPRYKIIEKRQSVAFWCNPISGHATLYWYQQILGQGPKLLIQFQNNGVVDDSQLPKDRFSAERLKGVDSTLKIQPAKLEDSAVYLCASSPGTGNSEKLFFGSGTQLSVL.

V usage is TRBV30 and J usage is TRBJ1-3, with TRBD1 matching 7 bases. After removal of 8 bases from V and 4 bases from J, the junction contained 5 bases not matched to a gene. This CDR3 spans 12 amino acids. The germline gives CDR1 GTSNPN, CDR2 SVGIG (reference sequence). This chain's CDR3 is CARGQDGNTIYF. CDR3 DNA: TGTGCCCGAGGACAGGACGGAAACACCATATATTTT.

The table lists this clone with a count of one. This chain links TRBV6-1 with TRBJ2-7; no firm D call. Germline V gives CDR1 MNHNS, CDR2 SASEGT. The CDR3 has 15 residues. The V gene lost 3 bases and the J gene lost 7 bases, with 19 bases spanning the gap. The CDR3 is CASSDPGQQMGEQYF. As DNA, the CDR3 is TGTGCCAGCAGTGACCCCGGCCAACAGATGGGGGAGCAGTACTTC.

The gene calls are TRBV10-3 and TRBJ2-7; 9 nucleotides match TRBD2. The CDR3 loop spans 14 amino acids. V was clipped by 6 bases and J by 6 bases; unmatched bases: 9. CDR1 and CDR2 from the germline V gene are ENHRY and SYGVKD. The CDR3: CAIRDSGSLSEQYF. CDR3 in DNA: TGTGCCATCAGAGATAGCGGGAGCCTAAGCGAGCAGTACTTC.

The CDR3 DNA sequence: TGTGCCAGTAGTATAGTTCCAGGGGGAAGTCTGACTGAAGCTTTCTTT. It encodes CASSIVPGGSLTEAFF. The rearrangement joins TRBV19 to TRBJ1-1; 7 bases fit TRBD1. J was trimmed by 5 bases and V by 1 base; bases with no gene match: 10. The length of the CDR3 is 16 residues. Germline lookup yields CDR1 LNHDA and CDR2 SQIVND (reference sequence).

The chain uses TRBV27 and TRBJ1-3, with 10 bases fitting TRBD1. J was trimmed by 4 bases and V by 5 bases; bases with no gene match: 5. This CDR3 comprises 15 residues. Germline values: CDR1 MNHEY, CDR2 SMNVEV (reference sequence). For the CDR3, the DNA is TGTGCCAGCAGTATGACAGGGGGCACGGGAAACACCATATATTTT. Its translation is CASSMTGGTGNTIYF.

The rearrangement uses TRBV6-5 and TRBJ2-1; TRBD2 is a possible D gene (6 bases). The CDR3 runs 14 residues. The germline gives CDR1 MNHEY, CDR2 SVGAGI. Trimming took 6 bases from V and 2 from J, leaving 11 bases between them. The CDR3 coding sequence is TGTGCCAGCAGACCGGGAGTTACCTACAATGAGCAGTTCTTC. This gives the protein CASRPGVTYNEQFF.

Comments on this clone: This sequence is one base from a far larger clone and is likely a read error. This chain joins TRBV5-6 and TRBJ1-5; weak D call: TRBD1 (6 bases). V was pared by 1 base and J by 2 bases, with 10 bases between. CDR1 is SGHDT and CDR2 is YYEEEE in the germline V gene. The CDR3 contains 15 residues. The CDR3 DNA sequence: TGTGCCAGCAGCTTGTGGGGGCAGGGCAATCAGCCCCAGCATTTT. It encodes CASSLWGQGNQPQHF.

V is TRBV6-6 and J is TRBJ2-2; 7 nucleotides match TRBD1. Trimming at V came to 8 bases and at J to 5 bases, leaving 5 bases not matched to a gene. Germline V gene lookup returns CDR1 MNHNY and CDR2 SVGAGI (reference sequence). There are 13 residues in the CDR3. This CDR3 is CASLGTETGELFF. In nucleotides, the CDR3 is TGTGCCAGCCTGGGGACAGAGACCGGGGAGCTGTTTTTT.

This rearrangement joins TRBV10-2 to TRBJ2-6, with 7 bases fitting TRBD2. This CDR3 is 14 amino acids long. Trimming cost V 10 bases and J 4 bases; bases outside gene matches: 7. The germline gives CDR1 WSHSY, CDR2 SAAADI. In DNA form, the CDR3 reads TGCGCCACCGAGGGAGGGAACGGGGCCAACGTCCTGACTTTC. This gives the protein CATEGGNGANVLTF.

This chain links TRBV5-8 with TRBJ1-2; no reliable D call. Germline CDR1 reads SGHTS; CDR2 reads YDEGEE. CDR3 length: 12 residues. V lost 3 bases to trimming and J lost 8 bases, with 11 bases between them. Here the CDR3 DNA reads TGTGCCAGCAGCTCTGATGGACCAGGCTACACCTTC. The encoded protein is CASSSDGPGYTF. The whole variable domain, remainder taken from reference TRBV5-8 and TRBJ1-2, is EAGVTQSPTHLIKTRGQQATLRCSPISGHTSVYWYQQALGLGLQFLLWYDEGEERNRGNFPPRFSGRQFPNYSSELNVNALELEDSALYLCASSSDGPGYTFGSGTRLTVV.

This clone was seen a single time. The chain combines TRBV2 with TRBJ1-2; the D gene is possibly TRBD1 (5 bases). CDR1 is SNHLY and CDR2 is FYNNEI in the germline V gene. Trimming shortened V by 8 bases and J by 4 bases, and 14 bases separated the two germline ends. The CDR3 loop spans 13 amino acids. The CDR3 loop reads CASFQGEGYGYTF. The CDR3 DNA reads TGTGCCAGCTTCCAGGGTGAAGGCTATGGCTACACCTTC.

The chain couples TRBV29-1 to TRBJ2-7; D possibly corresponds to TRBD1 (6 bases). The germline gives CDR1 SQVTM, CDR2 ANQGSEA. The CDR3 covers 13 residues. The germline V and J ends were trimmed by 2 bases and 2 bases, with 10 bases remaining between them. DNA of the CDR3: TGCAGCGTTGAATCTGGGGACACCTACGAGCAGTACTTC. This translates into CSVESGDTYEQYF.

The chain carries TRBV6-5 and TRBJ1-2; 7 positions match TRBD1. The germline V gene has CDR1 MNHEY and CDR2 SVGAGI. The CDR3 contains 14 residues. The V and J ends lost 6 bases and 4 bases, in that order; junction bases with no gene match: 8. CDR3 DNA sequence: TGTGCCAGCAGCCCAGGGGGGGGCCTCTATGGCTACACCTTC. Translating it yields CASSPGGGLYGYTF.

J is TRBJ2-5 and V is TRBV5-1; D not certain. This CDR3 has 17 residues. V lost 0 bases and J 0 bases, leaving 15 bases between the germline ends. Germline V gene sequence: CDR1 SGHRS, CDR2 YFSETQ. The chain's CDR3 is CASSLVLAPAYQETQYF. The CDR3 DNA sequence: TGCGCCAGCAGCTTGGTTCTGGCCCCCGCGTACCAAGAGACCCAGTACTTC.

This rearrangement joins TRBV6-1 to TRBJ2-5; maybe TRBD2 (6 bases). V dropped 6 bases and J dropped 0 bases, with 14 bases sitting between them. This CDR3 spans 15 amino acids. The germline gives CDR1 MNHNS, CDR2 SASEGT. The CDR3 nucleotides are TGTGCCAGCAGGGGCCCGGGGGAGTACCAAGAGACCCAGTACTTC. It yields the protein CASRGPGEYQETQYF.

For the CDR3, the DNA is TGCAGCGTTGGACTAGCGGGGGGGATGTACGAGCAGTACTTC. It yields the protein CSVGLAGGMYEQYF. The rearrangement links TRBV29-1 to TRBJ2-7; 14 bases fit TRBD2. The V gene end was trimmed by 4 bases and the J gene end by 4 bases; junction bases not matched to a gene: 3. This CDR3 spans 14 amino acids. The germline V gene encodes CDR1 SQVTM and CDR2 ANQGSEA.